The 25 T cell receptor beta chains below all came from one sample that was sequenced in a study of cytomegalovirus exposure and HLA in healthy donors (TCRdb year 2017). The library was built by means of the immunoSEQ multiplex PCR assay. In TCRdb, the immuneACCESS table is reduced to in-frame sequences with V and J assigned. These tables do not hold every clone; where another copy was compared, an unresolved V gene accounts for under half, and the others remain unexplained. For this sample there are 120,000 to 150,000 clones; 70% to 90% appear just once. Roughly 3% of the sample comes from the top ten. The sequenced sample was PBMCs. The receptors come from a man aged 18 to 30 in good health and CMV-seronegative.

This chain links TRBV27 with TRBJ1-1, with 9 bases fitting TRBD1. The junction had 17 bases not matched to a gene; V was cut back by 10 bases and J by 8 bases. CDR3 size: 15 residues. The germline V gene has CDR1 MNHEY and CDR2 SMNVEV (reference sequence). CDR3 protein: CATRTGDASSQEAFF. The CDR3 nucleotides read TGTGCCACCCGGACAGGGGACGCATCGTCACAAGAAGCTTTCTTT.

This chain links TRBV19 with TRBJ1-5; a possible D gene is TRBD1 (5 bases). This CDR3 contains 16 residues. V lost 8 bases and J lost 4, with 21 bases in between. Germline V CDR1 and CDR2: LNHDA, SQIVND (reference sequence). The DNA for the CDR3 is TGTGCCAGTCTATCCCCTCTTAGGGGCCCAAATCAGCCCCAGCATTTT. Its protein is CASLSPLRGPNQPQHF.

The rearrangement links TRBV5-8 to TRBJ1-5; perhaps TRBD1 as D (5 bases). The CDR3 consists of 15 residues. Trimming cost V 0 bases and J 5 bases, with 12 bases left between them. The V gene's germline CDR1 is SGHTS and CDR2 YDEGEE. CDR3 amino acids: CASSLEGRVYQPQHF. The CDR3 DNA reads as TGTGCCAGCAGCTTGGAGGGCAGGGTTTATCAGCCCCAGCATTTT.

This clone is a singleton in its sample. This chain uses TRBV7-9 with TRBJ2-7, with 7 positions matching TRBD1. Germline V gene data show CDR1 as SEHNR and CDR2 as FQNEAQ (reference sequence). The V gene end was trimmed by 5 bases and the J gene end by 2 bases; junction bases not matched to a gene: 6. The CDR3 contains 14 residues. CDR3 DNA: TGTGCCAGCAGCCCAAAACAGGGGCCCTACGAGCAGTACTTC. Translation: CASSPKQGPYEQYF.

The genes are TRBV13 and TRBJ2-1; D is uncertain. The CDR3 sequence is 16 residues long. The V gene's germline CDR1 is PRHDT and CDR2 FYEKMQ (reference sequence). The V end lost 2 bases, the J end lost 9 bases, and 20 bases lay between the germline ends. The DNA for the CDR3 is TGTGCCAGCAGCTTACGATTGGTCAACCTTATCGGTGAGCAGTTCTTC. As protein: CASSLRLVNLIGEQFF.

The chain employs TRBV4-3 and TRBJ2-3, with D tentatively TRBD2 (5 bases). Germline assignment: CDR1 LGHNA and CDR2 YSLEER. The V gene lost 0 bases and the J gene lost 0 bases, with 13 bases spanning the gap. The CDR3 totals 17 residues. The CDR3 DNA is TGCGCCAGCAGCCAAGATTTCGCTAGCCGTAGCACAGATACGCAGTATTTT. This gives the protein CASSQDFASRSTDTQYF.

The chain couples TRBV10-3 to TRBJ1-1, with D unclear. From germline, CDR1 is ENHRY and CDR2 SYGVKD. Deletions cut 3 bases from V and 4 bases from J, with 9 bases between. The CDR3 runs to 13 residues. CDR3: CAISDKAGTEAFF. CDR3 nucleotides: TGTGCCATCAGTGACAAAGCGGGCACTGAAGCTTTCTTT.

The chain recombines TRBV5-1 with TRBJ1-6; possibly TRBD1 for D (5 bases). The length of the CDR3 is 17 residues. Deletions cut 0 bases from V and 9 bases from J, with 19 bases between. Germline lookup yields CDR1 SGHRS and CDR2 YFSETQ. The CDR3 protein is CASSLAVGEQGGSPLHF. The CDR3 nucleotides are TGCGCCAGCAGCTTGGCCGTTGGAGAGCAGGGAGGTTCACCCCTCCACTTT.

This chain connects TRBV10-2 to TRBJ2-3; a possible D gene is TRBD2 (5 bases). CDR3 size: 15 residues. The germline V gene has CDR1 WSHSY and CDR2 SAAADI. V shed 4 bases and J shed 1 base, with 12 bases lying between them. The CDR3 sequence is CASSAVTKGTDTQYF. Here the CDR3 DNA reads TGCGCCAGCAGTGCCGTGACTAAGGGCACAGATACGCAGTATTTT.

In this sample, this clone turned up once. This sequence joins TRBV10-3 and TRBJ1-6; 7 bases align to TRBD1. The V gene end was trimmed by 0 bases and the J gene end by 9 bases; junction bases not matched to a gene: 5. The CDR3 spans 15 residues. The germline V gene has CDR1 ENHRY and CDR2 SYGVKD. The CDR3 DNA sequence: TGTGCCATCAGTGAGTCAGGAGGGGGCAGTTCACCCCTCCACTTT. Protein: CAISESGGGSSPLHF.

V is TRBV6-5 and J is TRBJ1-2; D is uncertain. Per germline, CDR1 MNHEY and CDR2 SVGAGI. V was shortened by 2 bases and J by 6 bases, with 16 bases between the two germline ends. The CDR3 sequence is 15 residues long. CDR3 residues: CASSYEVVSVDGYTF. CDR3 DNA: TGTGCCAGCAGTTACGAAGTAGTCTCGGTGGATGGCTACACCTTC.

CDR3 protein: CASSPAAYSNQPQHF. The CDR3 nucleotides are TGTGCCAGCTCACCCGCCGCCTATAGCAATCAGCCCCAGCATTTT. This chain joins TRBV18 and TRBJ1-5; D is unclear. The V gene's germline CDR1 is KGHSH and CDR2 LQKENI. Trimming took off 3 bases at V and 0 bases at J, with 9 bases between the two ends. There are 15 residues in the CDR3. Complete variable domain (other parts from reference TRBV18 and TRBJ1-5): NAGVMQNPRHLVRRRGQEARLRCSPMKGHSHVYWYRQLPEEGLKFMVYLQKENIIDESGMPKERFSAEFPKEGPSILRIQQVVRGDSAAYFCASSPAAYSNQPQHFGDGTRLSIL.

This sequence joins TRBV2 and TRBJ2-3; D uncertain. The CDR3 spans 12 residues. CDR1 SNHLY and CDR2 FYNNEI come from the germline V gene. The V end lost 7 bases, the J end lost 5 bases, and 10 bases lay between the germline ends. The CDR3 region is CASIGLGDTQYF. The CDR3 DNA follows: TGTGCCAGCATTGGGCTTGGAGATACGCAGTATTTT.

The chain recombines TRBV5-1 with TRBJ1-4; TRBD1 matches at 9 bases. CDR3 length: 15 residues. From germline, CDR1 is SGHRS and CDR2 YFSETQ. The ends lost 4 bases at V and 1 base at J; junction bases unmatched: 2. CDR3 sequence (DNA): TGCGCCAGCAGCGCGACAGGGGGAACTAATGAAAAACTGTTTTTT. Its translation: CASSATGGTNEKLFF.

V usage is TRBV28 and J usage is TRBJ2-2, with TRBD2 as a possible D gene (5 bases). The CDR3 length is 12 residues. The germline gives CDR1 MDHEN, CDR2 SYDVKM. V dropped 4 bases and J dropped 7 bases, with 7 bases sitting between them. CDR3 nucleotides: TGTGCCAGCAGTTACGGGGTCGGGGAGCTGTTTTTT. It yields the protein CASSYGVGELFF.

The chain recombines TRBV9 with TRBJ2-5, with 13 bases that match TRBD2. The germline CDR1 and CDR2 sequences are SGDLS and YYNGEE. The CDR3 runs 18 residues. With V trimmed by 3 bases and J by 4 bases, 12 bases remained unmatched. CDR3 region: CASSAPLAGGQVGETQYF. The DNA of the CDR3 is TGTGCCAGCAGCGCCCCACTAGCGGGGGGGCAAGTCGGAGAGACCCAGTACTTC.

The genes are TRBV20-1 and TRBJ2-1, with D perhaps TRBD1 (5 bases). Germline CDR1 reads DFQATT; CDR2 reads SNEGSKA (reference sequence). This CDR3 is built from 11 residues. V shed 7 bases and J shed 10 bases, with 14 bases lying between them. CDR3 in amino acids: CSVETDEEQFF. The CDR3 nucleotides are TGCAGTGTCGAGACAGACGAAGAGCAGTTCTTC.

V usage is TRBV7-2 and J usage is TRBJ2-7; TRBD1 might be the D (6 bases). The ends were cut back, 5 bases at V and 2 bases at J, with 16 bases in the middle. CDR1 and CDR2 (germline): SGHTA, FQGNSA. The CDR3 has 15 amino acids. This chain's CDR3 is CASSPQGSGTYEQYF. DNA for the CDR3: TGTGCCAGCAGCCCACAGGGTTCGGGTACCTACGAGCAGTACTTC.

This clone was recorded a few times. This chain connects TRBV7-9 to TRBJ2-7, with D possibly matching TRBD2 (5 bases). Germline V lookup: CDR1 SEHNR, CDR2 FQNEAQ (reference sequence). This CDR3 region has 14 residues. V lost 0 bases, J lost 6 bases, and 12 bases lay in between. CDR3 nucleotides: TGTGCCAGCAGCTTAGCCATGGGGAGCGGCGAGCAGTACTTC. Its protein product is CASSLAMGSGEQYF.

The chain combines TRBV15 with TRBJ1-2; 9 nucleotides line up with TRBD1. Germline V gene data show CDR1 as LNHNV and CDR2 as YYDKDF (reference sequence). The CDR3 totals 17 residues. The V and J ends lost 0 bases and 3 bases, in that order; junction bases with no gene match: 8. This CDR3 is CATSRDYGTGKHYGYTF. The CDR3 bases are TGTGCCACCAGCAGAGATTATGGGACAGGGAAGCACTATGGCTACACCTTC.

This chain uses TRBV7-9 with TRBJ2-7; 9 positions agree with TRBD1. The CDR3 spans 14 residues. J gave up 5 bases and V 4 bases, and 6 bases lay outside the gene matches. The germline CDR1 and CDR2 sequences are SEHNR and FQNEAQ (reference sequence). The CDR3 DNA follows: TGTGCCAGCAGCTCGGGACAGGGTAAACACGAGCAGTACTTC. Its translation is CASSSGQGKHEQYF.

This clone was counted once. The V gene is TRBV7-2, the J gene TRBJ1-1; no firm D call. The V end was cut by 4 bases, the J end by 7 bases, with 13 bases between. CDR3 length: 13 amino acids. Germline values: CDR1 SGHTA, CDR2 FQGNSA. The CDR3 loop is CASSSPNGLEAFF. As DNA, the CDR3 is TGTGCCAGCAGCTCTCCTAATGGACTTGAAGCTTTCTTT.

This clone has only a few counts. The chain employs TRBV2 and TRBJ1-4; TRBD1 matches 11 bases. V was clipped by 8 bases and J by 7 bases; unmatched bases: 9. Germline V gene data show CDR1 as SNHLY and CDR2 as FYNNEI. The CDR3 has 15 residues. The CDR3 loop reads CASGDRGLIGEKLFF. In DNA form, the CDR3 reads TGTGCCAGCGGGGACAGGGGGTTAATAGGTGAAAAACTGTTTTTT.

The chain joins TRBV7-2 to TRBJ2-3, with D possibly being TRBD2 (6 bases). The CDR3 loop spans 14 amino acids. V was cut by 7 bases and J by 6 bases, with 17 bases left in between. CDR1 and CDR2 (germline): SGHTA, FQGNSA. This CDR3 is CASTATSREDTQYF. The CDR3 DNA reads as TGTGCCAGCACCGCGACTAGTCGGGAGGATACGCAGTATTTT.

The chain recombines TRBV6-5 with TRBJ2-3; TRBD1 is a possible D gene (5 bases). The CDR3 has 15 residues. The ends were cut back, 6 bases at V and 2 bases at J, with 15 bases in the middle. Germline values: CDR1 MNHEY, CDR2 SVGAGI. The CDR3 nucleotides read TGTGCCAGCAGCCTCATTTGGGGCGACACAGATACGCAGTATTTT. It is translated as CASSLIWGDTDTQYF.